The clone carrying this TCR beta chain has just a few counts. Its antigen is still unknown. The entry originates in a study of human T cells and chemical hapten exposure. Across the whole study: An area of 2 cm by 1.5 to 2.5 cm on upper inner arm skin received 2% DPC for sensitization. Study-wide points: Counts of TCRs above 1 in 1000 frequency stayed unchanged with DPC sensitization.

The sample's time point: patch test 1, 2 weeks after DPC sensitization. Specified treatment: therapeutic diphenylcyclopropenone sensitization with weekly scalp DPC. The library attached unique molecular identifiers to individual cDNA molecules. TCRdb reanalysed the RACE reads using MiXCR and keeps one entry per CDR3 protein. The sample shows roughly 200,000 distinct CDR3 sequences, about a fifth of them seen only once. This CDR3 is built from 15 residues. V lost 2 bases to trimming and J lost 7 bases, with 15 bases between them. Germline V gene lookup returns CDR1 SNHLY and CDR2 FYNNEI. Material: whole blood, obtained in connection with sensitization to the hapten diphenylcyclopropenone (DPC). The receptor's source is a woman aged 45-59 years with alopecia areata. Some clones in this sample may be carry-over from other donors' samples. The chain recombines TRBV2 with TRBJ2-1; no clear D gene. CDR3 DNA sequence: TGTGCCAGCAGTGAACAATCCATCCTTGGGAATGAGCAGTTCTTC. It is translated as CASSEQSILGNEQFF.